This T cell receptor beta chain was documented in a study of Ad26.COV2.S vaccination and SARS-CoV-2 variants. Study results and caveats: Whether participants received vaccine or placebo, their non-spike TCR breadth was similar.

Concerning this clone: What it binds is unknown.

Assay: immunoSEQ multiplex PCR; the TCRdb copy retains only in-frame clones and omits some. Here the sample spans about 420,000 clones, roughly 90% being singletons. Per germline, CDR1 SGDLS and CDR2 YYNGEE. This CDR3 is built from 16 residues. J lost 2 bases, V lost 3 bases, and 6 bases had no gene match. Described treatment: some 20 received Ad26.COV2.S at low or high dose, single or two shots; roughly five received placebo; per-sample allocation not given. Repertoires come from day 63 after the first vaccine or placebo injection. Participants' vaccine, an Ad26 vector, delivered Wuhan-strain SARS-CoV-2 spike.

The specimen comprised peripheral blood, sampled in a trial of Ad26.COV2.S vaccine versus placebo. The receptor was derived from a person between 18 and 60 years old who received the Ad26.COV2.S COVID-19 vaccine or a placebo. The genes are TRBV9 and TRBJ2-3, with 10 positions matching TRBD2. Written as DNA, the CDR3 is TGTGCCAGCAGCGCCTTAGCGGGGGGCCACACAGATACGCAGTATTTT. Translation: CASSALAGGHTDTQYF.